These T cell receptor beta chains were read from a single sample in a study of T cell repertoires in cytomegalovirus infection. TCRdb reprocessed the reads via MiXCR and lists one record per CDR3 protein. The table lists a few hundred thousand distinct CDR3 sequences, less than 9.5% of them singletons. The specimen was PBMCs. The origin of the receptors is a human donor in good health (CMV status not recorded). Some clones in this sample may be carry-over from other donors' samples. CDR3s include the opening cysteine and the closing phenylalanine or tryptophan. A D gene is named only where the DNA matches it firmly. Rows may omit the clone size; those that give it use once, few, many or a size class.

V: TRBV6-2/TRBV6-3; size: many; J: TRBJ1-5; D: NA; CDR3: CASRRDRPSGQPQHF; DNA: TGTGCCAGCCGGCGGGACCGGCCCTCGGGGCAGCCCCAGCATTTT
V: TRBV12-3/TRBV12-4; size: NA; J: TRBJ1-2; D: NA; CDR3: CASSQQGLNYGYTF; DNA: TGTGCCAGCAGTCAGCAGGGACTTAACTATGGCTACACCTTC
V: TRBV7-8; size: many; J: TRBJ1-4; D: NA; CDR3: CASSPVTESNEKLFF; DNA: TGTGCCAGCAGCCCCGTTACGGAGTCTAATGAAAAACTGTTTTTT
V: TRBV7-2; size: many; J: TRBJ2-7; D: TRBD1; CDR3: CASSLEDRGRYSGLEQYF; DNA: TGTGCCAGCAGCTTAGAGGACAGGGGAAGATATTCGGGCCTCGAGCAGTACTTC
V: TRBV7-2; size: many; J: TRBJ2-5; D: NA; CDR3: CASSSDSNGVETQYF; DNA: TGTGCCAGCAGCTCGGACTCCAACGGGGTGGAGACCCAGTACTTC
V: TRBV7-2; size: many; J: TRBJ2-7; D: TRBD1; CDR3: CASSLQPGQGTSYEQYF; DNA: TGTGCCAGCAGCCTCCAACCGGGACAGGGGACGTCCTACGAGCAGTACTTC
V: TRBV27; size: many; J: TRBJ2-5; D: TRBD1; CDR3: CASSPRQGRETQYF; DNA: TGTGCCAGCAGTCCAAGACAGGGTCGGGAGACCCAGTACTTC
V: TRBV5-1; size: many; J: TRBJ1-1; D: TRBD1; CDR3: CASSPERTGLNTEAFF; DNA: TGCGCCAGCAGCCCGGAAAGGACAGGGCTGAACACTGAAGCTTTCTTT
V: TRBV28; size: many; J: TRBJ1-5; D: NA; CDR3: CASSLVSSQPQHF; DNA: TGTGCCAGCAGCCTCGTTTCAAGTCAGCCCCAGCATTTT
V: TRBV12-3/TRBV12-4; size: many; J: TRBJ2-4; D: NA; CDR3: CASSLAGGSGNIQYF; DNA: TGTGCCAGCAGTTTAGCGGGGGGTTCCGGTAACATTCAGTACTTC
V: TRBV30; size: few; J: TRBJ1-5; D: NA; CDR3: CAWSPMYNQPQHF; DNA: TGTGCCTGGAGTCCTATGTACAATCAGCCCCAGCATTTT
V: TRBV25-1; size: few; J: TRBJ2-5; D: TRBD1; CDR3: CASSPPGTGTETQYF; DNA: TGTGCCAGCAGTCCACCCGGGACAGGGACAGAGACCCAGTACTTC
V: TRBV7-2; size: many; J: TRBJ2-7; D: NA; CDR3: CASSRTGDEQYF; DNA: TGTGCCAGCAGCCGTACAGGAGACGAGCAGTACTTC
V: TRBV2; size: many; J: TRBJ2-1; D: TRBD2; CDR3: CARGLAGAYEQFF; DNA: TGTGCCAGGGGACTAGCGGGAGCTTATGAGCAGTTCTTC
V: TRBV6-2/TRBV6-3; size: many; J: TRBJ1-1; D: NA; CDR3: CASSLATLRTEAFF; DNA: TGTGCCAGCAGCCTGGCCACCCTACGCACTGAAGCTTTCTTT
V: TRBV20-1; size: few; J: TRBJ2-7; D: NA; CDR3: CSARVETPKAYEQYF; DNA: TGCAGTGCTAGAGTTGAGACCCCGAAGGCCTACGAGCAGTACTTC
V: TRBV28; size: many; J: TRBJ2-5; D: TRBD2; CDR3: CASSSSGGRETQYF; DNA: TGTGCCAGCAGTTCCAGCGGGGGGAGAGAGACCCAGTACTTC
V: TRBV6-1; size: many; J: TRBJ1-5; D: TRBD1; CDR3: CASSLGGQGFQPQHF; DNA: TGTGCCAGCAGTTTGGGGGGACAGGGGTTTCAGCCCCAGCATTTT
V: TRBV19; size: few; J: TRBJ2-2; D: NA; CDR3: CASSIQAANTGELFF; DNA: TGTGCCAGTAGTATCCAGGCAGCAAACACCGGGGAGCTGTTTTTT
V: TRBV10-3; size: NA; J: TRBJ1-1; D: NA; CDR3: CAIVGGPPMNTEAFF; DNA: TGTGCCATCGTAGGCGGGCCCCCCATGAACACTGAAGCTTTCTTT
V: TRBV20-1; size: NA; J: TRBJ1-5; D: NA; CDR3: CSAWETGFSNQPQHF; DNA: TGCAGTGCCTGGGAAACAGGGTTTAGCAATCAGCCCCAGCATTTT
V: TRBV7-2; size: many; J: TRBJ2-1; D: TRBD2; CDR3: CASRASSGRAAYNEQFF; DNA: TGTGCCAGCAGGGCGAGTAGCGGGAGGGCCGCCTACAATGAGCAGTTCTTC
V: TRBV7-2; size: few; J: TRBJ1-2; D: NA; CDR3: CASSPQFEGYYGYTF; DNA: TGTGCCAGCAGCCCGCAGTTTGAGGGGTACTATGGCTACACCTTC
V: TRBV4-3; size: NA; J: TRBJ1-6; D: NA; CDR3: CASSQEALGNSPLHF; DNA: TGCGCCAGCAGCCAAGAGGCGCTAGGGAATTCACCCCTCCACTTT
V: TRBV6-2/TRBV6-3; size: NA; J: TRBJ1-2; D: TRBD1; CDR3: CASSDRGNYGYTF; DNA: TGTGCCAGCAGTGACAGGGGAAACTATGGCTACACCTTC
V: TRBV28; size: few; J: TRBJ2-6; D: NA; CDR3: CASSSATGSGANVLTF; DNA: TGTGCCAGCAGTTCGGCAACCGGCTCTGGGGCCAACGTCCTGACTTTC
V: TRBV6-2/TRBV6-3; size: NA; J: TRBJ2-7; D: NA; CDR3: CASQTPGTSLYEQYF; DNA: TGTGCCAGCCAAACCCCGGGGACATCCCTCTACGAGCAGTACTTC
V: TRBV7-2; size: few; J: TRBJ1-4; D: TRBD1; CDR3: CASSLTPGQGGEKLFF; DNA: TGTGCCAGCAGCTTAACCCCTGGGCAGGGGGGGGAAAAACTGTTTTTT
V: TRBV7-2; size: many; J: TRBJ2-7; D: NA; CDR3: CASSLARADIYFEQYF; DNA: TGTGCCAGCAGCTTAGCAAGGGCAGATATCTATTTCGAGCAGTACTTC
V: TRBV19; size: many; J: TRBJ1-2; D: NA; CDR3: CASSPYGGTNYGYTF; DNA: TGTGCCAGTAGCCCCTACGGAGGGACTAACTATGGCTACACCTTC
V: TRBV20-1; size: many; J: TRBJ1-4; D: TRBD1; CDR3: CSARDRHATNEKLFF; DNA: TGCAGTGCTAGGGACAGGCATGCAACTAATGAAAAACTGTTTTTT
V: TRBV7-2; size: many; J: TRBJ2-7; D: TRBD2; CDR3: CASSLDSGGVSYEQYF; DNA: TGTGCCAGCAGCCTCGATAGCGGGGGGGTCTCCTACGAGCAGTACTTC
V: TRBV6-1; size: few; J: TRBJ2-7; D: NA; CDR3: CASSGLGGHEQYF; DNA: TGTGCCAGCAGCGGACTGGGGGGCCACGAGCAGTACTTC